The 17 T cell receptor beta chains below were found in one sample sequenced in a study of lymphopenia after photon versus proton radiotherapy. Sequencing used immunoSEQ multiplex PCR; TCRdb keeps in-frame clones, though not all of them. The data hold 35,000 to 40,000 clones, with under 90% observed a single time. The sequenced sample was peripheral blood, obtained from a patient treated with photon-based radiotherapy. These receptors were collected from a man over 45 with gastric cancer.

The gene calls are TRBV7-6 and TRBJ1-4; D is perhaps TRBD1 (5 bases). The CDR3 has 14 residues. Trimming cost V 0 bases and J 8 bases, with 10 bases left between them. CDR1 is SGHVS, CDR2 FNYEAQ, per germline. CDR3 sequence: CASSLAGTAEKLFF. The CDR3 DNA is TGTGCCAGCAGCTTAGCCGGGACCGCCGAAAAACTGTTTTTT.

V and J are TRBV19 and TRBJ2-1; 7 bases match TRBD1. Germline V gives CDR1 LNHDA, CDR2 SQIVND (reference sequence). The CDR3 covers 15 residues. The trim removed 3 bases at V and 5 bases at J, leaving 7 bases unmatched. CDR3 in DNA: TGTGCCAGTAGTATCGACAGGGTCGGGGACAATGAGCAGTTCTTC. Translating it yields CASSIDRVGDNEQFF.

The CDR3 loop reads CASSLEQGSGNTIYF. Here the CDR3 DNA reads TGTGCCAGCAGCTTAGAACAGGGTTCTGGAAACACCATATATTTT. This chain links TRBV7-6 with TRBJ1-3; possibly TRBD1 for D (6 bases). Germline CDR1 reads SGHVS; CDR2 reads FNYEAQ. V was cut by 1 base and J by 1 base, with 8 bases left in between. The CDR3 totals 15 residues. The whole variable domain, filled in from reference TRBV7-6 and TRBJ1-3, reads GAGVSQSPRYKVTKRGQDVALRCDPISGHVSLYWYRQALGQGPEFLTYFNYEAQQDKSGLPNDRFSAERPEGSISTLTIQRTEQRDSAMYRCASSLEQGSGNTIYFGEGSWLTVV.

V usage is TRBV5-1 and J usage is TRBJ1-3; weak D call: TRBD1 (5 bases). V lost 0 bases and J 0 bases, leaving 7 bases between the germline ends. Germline CDR1 SGHRS, CDR2 YFSETQ. This CDR3 is built from 15 residues. The CDR3 here is CASSLAGSSGNTIYF. In DNA form, the CDR3 reads TGCGCCAGCAGCTTGGCAGGGAGCTCTGGAAACACCATATATTTT.

The chain uses TRBV28 and TRBJ2-1; D is ambiguous. Germline CDR1 is MDHEN and CDR2 is SYDVKM. The CDR3 runs 16 residues. Trimming took off 5 bases at V and 0 bases at J, with 14 bases between the two ends. In DNA form, the CDR3 reads TGTGCCAGCAGTGGGGTCACGGTGAGCTCCTACAATGAGCAGTTCTTC. Its protein product is CASSGVTVSSYNEQFF.

This clone is categorized as medium-sized. The chain uses TRBV4-2 and TRBJ1-2; the match to TRBD1 covers 8 bases. CDR3 length: 15 residues. CDR1 and CDR2 (germline): LGHNA, YNFKEQ. The trim removed 2 bases at V and 0 bases at J, leaving 2 bases unmatched. This CDR3 is CASSQTGGANYGYTF. The CDR3 DNA reads TGTGCCAGCAGCCAAACAGGGGGGGCTAACTATGGCTACACCTTC.

J is TRBJ2-7 and V is TRBV2; 7 bases align to TRBD1. Germline V CDR1 and CDR2: SNHLY, FYNNEI. The CDR3 is 15 residues long. The trim removed 4 bases at V and 0 bases at J, leaving 6 bases unmatched. The CDR3 nucleotides read TGTGCCAGCAGTGGGGGACAGCCGATCTCCTACGAGCAGTACTTC. It codes for CASSGGQPISYEQYF.

The gene calls are TRBV28 and TRBJ2-7, with D possibly TRBD1 on 5 matching bases. The CDR3 consists of 17 residues. V was clipped by 4 bases and J by 3 bases, with 22 bases between them. Germline-derived CDR1 and CDR2 are MDHEN and SYDVKM. The CDR3 is CASSSFFDSQNLYEQYF. CDR3 nucleotide sequence: TGTGCCAGCAGTTCCTTTTTTGACAGCCAAAACCTCTACGAGCAGTACTTC.

V usage is TRBV4-3 and J usage is TRBJ2-4, with D possibly being TRBD1 (5 bases). V was clipped by 0 bases and J by 0 bases, with 18 bases between them. Germline-derived CDR1 and CDR2 are LGHNA and YSLEER. The CDR3 consists of 19 residues. DNA for the CDR3: TGCGCCAGCAGCCAAGATTTGGGGCAGGGATATCTAGCCAAAAACATTCAGTACTTC. It yields the protein CASSQDLGQGYLAKNIQYF.

This chain connects TRBV18 to TRBJ1-1, with 7 bases lining up with TRBD1. The germline V gene has CDR1 KGHSH and CDR2 LQKENI. Trimming cost V 8 bases and J 1 base; bases outside gene matches: 7. This CDR3 contains 14 residues. CDR3 sequence reads: CASKSGTANTEAFF. The CDR3 region has the DNA TGTGCCAGCAAATCCGGGACAGCGAACACTGAAGCTTTCTTT.

The chain employs TRBV27 and TRBJ1-1; 7 bases fit TRBD1. With V trimmed by 3 bases and J by 5 bases, 9 bases remained unmatched. Germline V gives CDR1 MNHEY, CDR2 SMNVEV (reference sequence). The CDR3 contains 15 residues. The CDR3 DNA sequence: TGTGCCAGCAGTTTGCAAAGACAGGGACGAACTGAAGCTTTCTTT. Its protein product is CASSLQRQGRTEAFF.

V gene TRBV18 combines with J gene TRBJ1-1; D is unclear. CDR1 is KGHSH, CDR2 LQKENI, per germline. Trimming removed 0 bases at V and 0 bases at J, with 11 bases between. This CDR3 has 16 residues. Written as DNA, the CDR3 is TGTGCCAGCTCACCACCGGGCCCCCTGATGAACACTGAAGCTTTCTTT. The encoded protein is CASSPPGPLMNTEAFF.

The chain recombines TRBV18 with TRBJ2-1; TRBD2 matches 8 bases. Germline V lookup: CDR1 KGHSH, CDR2 LQKENI. With 0 bases clipped from V and 4 bases from J, the junction kept 2 bases outside the gene matches. The CDR3 sequence is 15 residues long. CDR3 bases: TGTGCCAGCTCACCACCGCGGGAGGCTTACAATGAGCAGTTCTTC. Translated, it gives CASSPPREAYNEQFF. Variable domain in full (rest from reference TRBV18 and TRBJ2-1): NAGVMQNPRHLVRRRGQEARLRCSPMKGHSHVYWYRQLPEEGLKFMVYLQKENIIDESGMPKERFSAEFPKEGPSILRIQQVVRGDSAAYFCASSPPREAYNEQFFGPGTRLTVL.

The chain couples TRBV5-1 to TRBJ2-7, with TRBD1 as a possible D gene (7 bases). V was clipped by 4 bases and J by 2 bases, with 13 bases between them. CDR3 length equals 14 residues. Germline V gene sequence: CDR1 SGHRS, CDR2 YFSETQ. The CDR3 reads CASSGRGTAYEQYF. CDR3 nucleotides: TGCGCCAGCAGCGGACGCGGGACAGCCTACGAGCAGTACTTC.

The chain recombines TRBV27 with TRBJ2-1; 7 bases agree with TRBD2. CDR1 and CDR2 from the germline V gene are MNHEY and SMNVEV (reference sequence). V shed 5 bases and J 9 bases; nucleotides not matched to a gene: 13. The CDR3 runs to 15 residues. DNA of the CDR3: TGTGCCAGCAGTATGTCTAGCGGAGCGGGCGGTGAGCAGTTCTTC. Its protein is CASSMSSGAGGEQFF.

The rearrangement links TRBV27 to TRBJ1-2; weak D call: TRBD1 (6 bases). This CDR3 spans 13 amino acids. V lost 4 bases to trimming and J lost 2 bases, with 8 bases between them. CDR1 is MNHEY and CDR2 is SMNVEV in the germline V gene (reference sequence). The CDR3 region is CASSSTGNYGYTF. The CDR3 DNA sequence: TGTGCCAGCAGTTCAACAGGGAACTATGGCTACACCTTC.

The chain is built from TRBV28 and TRBJ1-2; no firm D call. V was cut by 4 bases and J by 1 base, with 13 bases left in between. From germline, CDR1 is MDHEN and CDR2 SYDVKM. CDR3 length: 15 residues. CDR3 loop: CASSSDWSYNYGYTF. As DNA, the CDR3 is TGTGCCAGCAGTTCCGACTGGAGCTATAACTATGGCTACACCTTC.